This T cell receptor (beta chain) was recovered during a study of T cell repertoires in cytomegalovirus infection. As for the study in general: In public TCR beta signatures, there were indications of both CMV infection and matching HLA type.

A single record per CDR3 protein comes from TCRdb applying MiXCR to the reads. The sample includes 450,000 to 650,000 distinct CDR3 sequences, roughly 29% seen only once; the top ten take less than 15%. The V gene lost 5 bases and the J gene lost 0 bases, with 16 bases spanning the gap. The CDR3 sequence is 17 residues long. Germline CDR1 KGHDR, CDR2 SFDVKD. Notes on this clonotype: Its specificity is not known.

Notes on the study in general: CMV carriers with the relevant HLA were identified by cumulative public TCR beta family frequency. In two of eight donors, the top clonotype was HLA-C-restricted CMV-specific.

The clonotype comes from a human donor in good health (CMV status not recorded). Some clones in this sample may be carry-over from other donors' samples. Sequencing was done on a sample of PBMCs. The rearrangement links TRBV24-1 to TRBJ1-5, with a tentative D call TRBD1 (6 bases). The CDR3 DNA is TGTGCCACCAGTGGTGGGGACACCCTGGGTAGCAATCAGCCCCAGCATTTT. It is translated as CATSGGDTLGSNQPQHF.